One T cell receptor beta chain is described in this entry. A history of autoimmune disease or systemic immunosuppression excluded patients. The sample belongs to a study of OX40 agonist ivuxolimab in advanced cancers. The CDR3 runs to 14 residues. Trimming took 1 base from V and 5 from J, leaving 8 bases between them. Germline V lookup: CDR1 MNHNY, CDR2 SVGAGI (reference sequence). Here immunoSEQ multiplex PCR was the method, and the copy in TCRdb shows in-frame clones only, minus some. The sample consists of approximately 70,000 clones, 90% of them appearing once. This receptor was identified in an adult with an advanced solid tumor such as melanoma, head and neck, liver or kidney cancer. The chain combines TRBV6-6 with TRBJ2-2; the D is unclear. This sample comprised CD4+ or CD8+ T cells sorted from blood, obtained in a trial of the OX40 agonist ivuxolimab. CDR3 nucleotide sequence: TGTGCCAGCAGTTACTACTCCACAACCGGGGAGCTGTTTTTT. Amino acids: CASSYYSTTGELFF.